This note documents a single T cell receptor (beta chain) sequence. CDR1 is SGHTA, CDR2 FQGNSA, per germline. The V end lost 1 base, the J end lost 0 bases, and 10 bases lay between the germline ends. The CDR3 runs to 17 residues. Sequenced by immunoSEQ multiplex PCR; TCRdb stores in-frame clones only, minus some. The data show over 70,000 clones, around 79% seen once. This sample was included in a study of cytotoxic CD8 clonotypes in ibrutinib-treated CLL. Across the study: Treatment had run for a median roughly eleven months, range 6 to 36, when response samples were taken. Samples had a mean of approximately 260,000 productive templates and roughly 90,000 productive rearrangements.

This TCR derives from a human donor with chronic lymphocytic leukemia. This sample comprised PBMCs, obtained after 12 months of ibrutinib treatment. The chain recombines TRBV7-2 with TRBJ2-6; no clear D. CDR3 DNA: TGTGCCAGCAGCTTAGGGCTAGTCCGCTCTGGGGCCAACGTCCTGACTTTC. Protein: CASSLGLVRSGANVLTF.